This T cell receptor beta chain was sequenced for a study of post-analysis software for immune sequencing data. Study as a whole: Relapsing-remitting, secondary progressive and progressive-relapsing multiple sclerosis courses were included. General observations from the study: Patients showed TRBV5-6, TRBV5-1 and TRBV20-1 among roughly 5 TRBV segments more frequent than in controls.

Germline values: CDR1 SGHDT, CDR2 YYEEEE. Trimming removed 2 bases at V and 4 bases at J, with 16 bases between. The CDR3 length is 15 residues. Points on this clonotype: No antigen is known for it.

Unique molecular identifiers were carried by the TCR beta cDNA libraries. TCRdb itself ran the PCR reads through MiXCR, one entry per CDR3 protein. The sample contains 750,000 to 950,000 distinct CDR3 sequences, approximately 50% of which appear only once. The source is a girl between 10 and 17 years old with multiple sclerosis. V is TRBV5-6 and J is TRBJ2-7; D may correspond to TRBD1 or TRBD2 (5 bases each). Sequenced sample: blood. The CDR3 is CASSFREPRNYEQYF. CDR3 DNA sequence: TGTGCCAGCAGCTTCAGGGAGCCTAGGAATTACGAGCAGTACTTC.